What follows are 21 T cell receptor beta chains derived from one specimen sequenced in a study of Ad26.COV2.S vaccination and SARS-CoV-2 variants. Sequencing used immunoSEQ multiplex PCR; TCRdb keeps in-frame clones, though not all of them. The top ten hold about 5.4% of the sample, which has about 320,000 clones, 85% to 90% seen once. Sample treatment: 19 received Ad26.COV2.S at low or high dose, single or two shots; 5 received placebo; per-sample allocation not given. Samples came from day 63 after the first vaccine or placebo injection. The sequencing used peripheral blood, collected in a trial of Ad26.COV2.S vaccine versus placebo. These receptors originate from a person aged 18-65 years who received the Ad26.COV2.S COVID-19 vaccine or a placebo.

This chain joins TRBV2 and TRBJ2-1; possible D gene TRBD2, 5 bases. Per germline, CDR1 SNHLY and CDR2 FYNNEI. With 7 bases removed from V and 4 bases from J, the gap between germline ends came to 17 bases. The CDR3 spans 15 residues. The CDR3 region has the DNA TGTGCCAGCACCGCGAGGGCAATGTCGTACAATGAGCAGTTCTTC. Translated: CASTARAMSYNEQFF. Variable domain in full (rest from reference TRBV2 and TRBJ2-1): EPEVTQTPSHQVTQMGQEVILRCVPISNHLYFYWYRQILGQKVEFLVSFYNNEISEKSEIFDDQFSVERPDGSNFTLKIRSTKLEDSAMYFCASTARAMSYNEQFFGPGTRLTVL.

The chain links TRBV7-2 to TRBJ2-5; 7 bases map to TRBD2. Germline V gives CDR1 SGHTA, CDR2 FQGNSA. Trimming at V came to 2 bases and at J to 2 bases, leaving 5 bases not matched to a gene. The CDR3 loop spans 15 amino acids. This CDR3 reads CASSLIASGQETQYF. Here the CDR3 DNA reads TGTGCCAGCAGCTTAATTGCTAGCGGACAAGAGACCCAGTACTTC.

The genes are TRBV12-3 or TRBV12-4 and TRBJ2-7, with D perhaps TRBD2 (6 bases). Trimming removed 3 bases from V and 5 bases from J, with 11 bases in between. The CDR3 runs 13 residues. The CDR3 DNA follows: TGTGCCAGCAGTTTGGGGGGAGCTAACGAGCAGTACTTC. Protein: CASSLGGANEQYF.

This clone showed up just once. The rearrangement joins TRBV10-3 to TRBJ2-1; no definite D call. The CDR3 spans 14 residues. Trimming removed 7 bases at V and 8 bases at J, with 18 bases between. Per the germline V gene, CDR1 is ENHRY and CDR2 is SYGVKD. CDR3 sequence reads: CAITQQFRFYEQFF. DNA of the CDR3: TGTGCCATCACTCAGCAGTTTCGCTTTTATGAGCAGTTCTTC.

The V call is TRBV6-5, the J call TRBJ1-4; maybe TRBD1 (5 bases). The germline V gene has CDR1 MNHEY and CDR2 SVGAGI. The CDR3 runs 15 residues. V was trimmed by 6 bases and J by 5 bases, leaving 16 bases between them. The CDR3 sequence is CASSPGVTENEKLFF. The CDR3 DNA reads as TGTGCCAGCAGCCCAGGAGTGACAGAAAATGAAAAACTGTTTTTT.

V and J are TRBV12-3 or TRBV12-4 and TRBJ1-2; tentative D call: TRBD1 (6 bases). CDR3 length: 13 amino acids. V lost 2 bases, J lost 7 bases, and 11 bases lay in between. The CDR3 DNA reads as TGTGCCAGCAGTTTAACACAGGGTGCTGGCTACACCTTC. Protein sequence: CASSLTQGAGYTF.

The V gene is TRBV11-2, the J gene TRBJ2-1; 8 nucleotides agree with TRBD2. This CDR3 has 15 amino acids. The germline gives CDR1 SGHAT, CDR2 FQNNGV. The V segment lost 4 bases and the J segment 4 bases; nucleotides outside the gene matches: 6. CDR3 loop: CASSSTGGQYNEQFF. In DNA, the CDR3 is TGTGCCAGCAGCTCCACGGGGGGGCAGTACAATGAGCAGTTCTTC.

This chain connects TRBV4-3 to TRBJ2-7, with 8 bases identical to TRBD2. V was pared by 1 base and J by 3 bases, with 17 bases of the junction left unmatched. The CDR3 loop spans 19 amino acids. The germline CDR1 and CDR2 sequences are LGHNA and YSLEER. CDR3 DNA: TGCGCCAGCAGCCAAGGTCGTTCGAGGAGGGGACTAGACCTCTACGAGCAGTACTTC. Protein sequence: CASSQGRSRRGLDLYEQYF.

Points on this clone: The germline gene is not matched at one end of the junction; a read error may be the cause. The chain couples TRBV7-9 to TRBJ2-5; 9 nucleotides agree with TRBD1. This CDR3 is 18 amino acids long. Germline V lookup: CDR1 SEHNR, CDR2 FQNEAQ (reference sequence). The CDR3: CASSLARTGALGRESQYF. For the CDR3, the DNA is TGTGCCAGCAGCTTAGCCAGGACAGGGGCCCTGGGCAGAGAGTCCCAGTACTTC. The full variable domain, with the rest looked up from reference TRBV7-9 and TRBJ2-5, is DTGVSQNPRHKITKRGQNVTFRCDPISEHNRLYWYRQTLGQGPEFLTYFQNEAQLEKSRLLSDRFSAERPKGSFSTLEIQRTEQGDSAMYLCASSLARTGALGRESQYFGPGTRLLVL.

V usage is TRBV13 and J usage is TRBJ2-5; D remains unclear. CDR1 is PRHDT, CDR2 FYEKMQ, per germline (reference sequence). V was trimmed by 0 bases and J by 1 base, leaving 9 bases between them. The CDR3 length is 15 residues. CDR3 amino acids: CASSLGPHPQETQYF. The CDR3 DNA reads as TGTGCCAGCAGCTTAGGACCGCATCCCCAAGAGACCCAGTACTTC. The whole variable domain, filled in from reference TRBV13 and TRBJ2-5, reads AAGVIQSPRHLIKEKRETATLKCYPIPRHDTVYWYQQGPGQDPQFLISFYEKMQSDKGSIPDRFSAQQFSDYHSELNMSSLELGDSALYFCASSLGPHPQETQYFGPGTRLLVL.

This clone was seen only a few times. The V and J genes are TRBV2 and TRBJ2-7, with unresolved D. Trimming stripped 6 bases from V and 4 bases from J, with 10 bases between. Germline V CDR1 and CDR2: SNHLY, FYNNEI. This CDR3 is 12 amino acids long. The DNA of the CDR3 is TGTGCCAGCAGACCCCTTTGGTACGAGCAGTACTTC. Its translation is CASRPLWYEQYF.

This clone was counted between two and nine times. The chain combines TRBV19 with TRBJ1-5; no firm D call. Germline CDR1 reads LNHDA; CDR2 reads SQIVND (reference sequence). V was cut by 8 bases and J by 2 bases, with 13 bases left in between. CDR3 length equals 14 residues. This chain's CDR3 is CASGATAGNQPQHF. The CDR3 nucleotides read TGTGCCAGTGGCGCTACTGCCGGCAATCAGCCCCAGCATTTT. Filled out from reference TRBV19 and TRBJ1-5, the complete variable domain reads DGGITQSPKYLFRKEGQNVTLSCEQNLNHDAMYWYRQDPGQGLRLIYYSQIVNDFQKGDIAEGYSVSREKKESFPLTVTSAQKNPTAFYLCASGATAGNQPQHFGDGTRLSIL.

On this clone: The sample has other DNA sequences that encode this CDR3 too. The J gene is TRBJ1-1, the V gene TRBV7-2; D not resolved. The ends were cut back, 0 bases at V and 1 base at J, with 3 bases in the middle. Germline V gene lookup returns CDR1 SGHTA and CDR2 FQGNSA. This CDR3 comprises 13 residues. The DNA for the CDR3 is TGTGCCAGCAGCTTAGCGGGGAACACTGAAGCTTTCTTT. Translation gives CASSLAGNTEAFF.

The V call is TRBV6-1, the J call TRBJ1-5; D is unclear. V gave up 1 base and J gave up 9 bases, with 13 bases separating them. Germline-derived CDR1 and CDR2 are MNHNS and SASEGT. The CDR3 spans 14 residues. CDR3 residues: CASSEGAALGPQHF. In DNA, the CDR3 is TGTGCCAGCAGTGAAGGGGCAGCCCTTGGGCCCCAGCATTTT.

The chain carries TRBV18 and TRBJ1-5, with D perhaps TRBD1 (6 bases). Per the germline V gene, CDR1 is KGHSH and CDR2 is LQKENI. The CDR3 has 17 amino acids. V lost 3 bases and J 0 bases, leaving 15 bases between the germline ends. CDR3 sequence reads: CASSPLSEGGSNQPQHF. CDR3 in DNA: TGTGCCAGCTCACCTTTATCCGAAGGGGGTAGCAATCAGCCCCAGCATTTT.

The J gene is TRBJ2-5, the V gene TRBV13; D is uncertain. Germline V CDR1 and CDR2: PRHDT, FYEKMQ (reference sequence). The CDR3 is made up of 15 amino acids. Trimming removed 4 bases from V and 5 bases from J, with 17 bases in between. The CDR3 DNA reads as TGTGCCAGCAGCTCCCAGACACGGAGAACCGAGACCCAGTACTTC. Its protein product is CASSSQTRRTETQYF.

The chain has TRBV10-2 and TRBJ1-1; TRBD1 aligns across 7 bases. Germline V lookup: CDR1 WSHSY, CDR2 SAAADI. The CDR3 contains 15 residues. J lost 5 bases, V lost 5 bases, and 11 bases had no gene match. The CDR3 DNA follows: TGCGCCAGCAGTCCCGGGAGGGGGCGTAATACTGAAGCTTTCTTT. It is translated as CASSPGRGRNTEAFF.

The chain couples TRBV11-3 to TRBJ2-1, with 12 bases lining up with TRBD2. V gave up 5 bases and J gave up 7 bases; unmatched junction bases: 6. The CDR3 covers 15 residues. The V gene's germline CDR1 is SGHNT and CDR2 YENEEA. The CDR3 coding sequence is TGTGCCAGCAGCCCCCTAGCGGGGGGGCTTAATGAGCAGTTCTTC. This translates into CASSPLAGGLNEQFF. The full variable domain, in which reference TRBV11-3 and TRBJ2-1 provide the parts outside the CDR3, is EAGVVQSPRYKIIEKKQPVAFWCNPISGHNTLYWYLQNLGQGPELLIRYENEEAVDDSQLPKDRFSAERLKGVDSTLKIQPAELGDSAVYLCASSPLAGGLNEQFFGPGTRLTVL.

The chain couples TRBV6-5 to TRBJ2-7, with D maybe TRBD1 (7 bases). This CDR3 comprises 16 residues. Germline loops: CDR1 MNHEY, CDR2 SVGAGI. Trimming shortened V by 4 bases and J by 5 bases, and 21 bases separated the two germline ends. The CDR3: CASSSLTGRIPDEQYV. The CDR3 coding sequence is TGTGCCAGCAGTTCCTTGACAGGGAGGATTCCTGACGAGCAGTACGTC.

The genes are TRBV5-1 and TRBJ1-1; no reliable D call. Per germline, CDR1 SGHRS and CDR2 YFSETQ. The V end lost 4 bases, the J end lost 1 base, and 14 bases lay between the germline ends. The CDR3 consists of 15 residues. CDR3 region: CASSLYSPGNTEAFF. The CDR3 DNA reads TGCGCCAGCAGCCTTTACAGCCCTGGGAACACTGAAGCTTTCTTT.

For the CDR3, the DNA is TGTGCCAGCAGCCAAGATCTAGGGGCATCCCGGGGATGGCAGCCCCAGCATTTT. Protein product: CASSQDLGASRGWQPQHF. This rearrangement joins TRBV3-1 (or the pseudogene TRBV3-2) to TRBJ1-5; D is perhaps TRBD1 (5 bases). The CDR3 has 18 amino acids. Germline-derived CDR1 and CDR2 are LGHDT and YNNKEL (reference sequence). The V and J ends lost 0 bases and 7 bases respectively, with 22 bases between them.